The 29 T cell receptor beta chains below all came from one sample that was sequenced in a study of OX40 agonist ivuxolimab in advanced cancers. Sequencing was performed with immunoSEQ multiplex PCR; in TCRdb, only in-frame clones are kept and a portion is missing. Of some 100,000 clones listed, less than 90% were seen once; the top ten hold 0.95% to 1.2%. This material consisted of CD4+ or CD8+ T cells sorted from blood, taken in a trial of the OX40 agonist ivuxolimab. All receptors derive from an adult with an advanced solid tumor such as melanoma, head and neck, liver or kidney cancer.

The V and J genes are TRBV2 and TRBJ2-5; 8 bases match TRBD1. The CDR3 totals 12 residues. In germline, CDR1 is SNHLY, CDR2 FYNNEI. CDR3 bases: TGTGCTTCGGACAGGGACCAAGAGACCCAGTACTTC. This gives the protein CASDRDQETQYF.

This clone was observed a handful of times. The chain combines TRBV14 with TRBJ2-5; TRBD1 might be the D (6 bases). This CDR3 spans 14 amino acids. V was clipped by 3 bases and J by 5 bases, with 13 bases between them. Germline CDR1 and CDR2: SGHDN and FVKESK. Here the CDR3 reads CASSQSTGFETQYF. DNA for the CDR3: TGTGCCAGCAGCCAGTCGACAGGATTTGAGACCCAGTACTTC.

The J gene is TRBJ2-5, the V gene TRBV9, with D perhaps TRBD1 or TRBD2 (5 bases each). In germline, CDR1 is SGDLS, CDR2 YYNGEE. Trimming removed 3 bases at V and 2 bases at J, with 14 bases between. This CDR3 has 15 amino acids. CDR3 residues: CASSAHRDLQETQYF. CDR3 in DNA: TGTGCCAGCAGCGCTCACCGGGACCTACAAGAGACCCAGTACTTC. Variable domain in full (rest from reference TRBV9 and TRBJ2-5): DSGVTQTPKHLITATGQRVTLRCSPRSGDLSVYWYQQSLDQGLQFLIQYYNGEERAKGNILERFSAQQFPDLHSELNLSSLELGDSALYFCASSAHRDLQETQYFGPGTRLLVL.

The chain joins TRBV7-2 to TRBJ2-3; TRBD2 agrees at 8 bases. V lost 1 base and J lost 5; bases outside the gene matches: 11. In germline, CDR1 is SGHTA, CDR2 FQGNSA. The CDR3 length is 17 residues. The CDR3 reads CASSLGPPGGPLDTQYF. The DNA for the CDR3 is TGTGCCAGCAGCTTAGGTCCCCCGGGGGGGCCCTTAGATACGCAGTATTTT.

This clone has a handful of counts. V gene TRBV30 combines with J gene TRBJ1-3; D is ambiguous. The CDR3 contains 12 residues. CDR1 and CDR2 (germline): GTSNPN, SVGIG (reference sequence). V shed 4 bases and J shed 0 bases, with 4 bases lying between them. This CDR3 is CAWTPSGNTIYF. In DNA, the CDR3 is TGTGCCTGGACCCCCTCTGGAAACACCATATATTTT.

The chain employs TRBV19 and TRBJ2-5; D may be TRBD1 (5 bases). This CDR3 is 12 amino acids long. V gave up 6 bases and J gave up 0 bases, with 5 bases separating them. Germline CDR1 and CDR2: LNHDA and SQIVND (reference sequence). In DNA, the CDR3 is TGTGCCAGTAGGGACAACCAAGAGACCCAGTACTTC. Translated, it gives CASRDNQETQYF.

CDR3 amino acids: CASSIEEGFNQPQHF. CDR3 sequence (DNA): TGTGCCAGTAGTATAGAGGAGGGGTTCAATCAGCCCCAGCATTTT. This chain links TRBV19 with TRBJ1-5; the D gene is possibly TRBD1 (5 bases). The germline V gene encodes CDR1 LNHDA and CDR2 SQIVND (reference sequence). The CDR3 is made up of 15 amino acids. The V gene lost 0 bases and the J gene lost 3 bases, with 9 bases spanning the gap.

The rearrangement uses TRBV4-2 and TRBJ2-1, with 13 bases aligning to TRBD2. Germline assignment: CDR1 LGHNA and CDR2 YNFKEQ. V lost 1 base, J lost 7 bases, and 7 bases stayed unmatched. This CDR3 has 17 residues. The CDR3 DNA sequence: TGTGCCAGCAGCCAAGCTCGGGGGACTAGCGGGGCAAATGAGCAGTTCTTC. Translating it yields CASSQARGTSGANEQFF.

V usage is TRBV5-6 and J usage is TRBJ1-1; 9 nucleotides align to TRBD1. V dropped 3 bases and J dropped 3; count of bases not matched to a gene: 6. The CDR3 has 15 residues. Germline loops: CDR1 SGHDT, CDR2 YYEEEE. CDR3 DNA: TGTGCCAGCAGCTCCATACAGGGGGCGGACACTGAAGCTTTCTTT. Its protein is CASSSIQGADTEAFF.

The genes are TRBV25-1 and TRBJ1-6; D unclear. Trimming took 7 bases from V and 7 from J, leaving 14 bases between them. The CDR3 covers 14 residues. The germline V gene has CDR1 MGHDK and CDR2 SYGVNS. The CDR3 region is CASTGRLPNSPLHF. CDR3 nucleotide sequence: TGTGCCAGCACGGGGAGGCTCCCAAATTCACCCCTCCACTTT.

The rearrangement joins TRBV2 to TRBJ1-5; no definite D call. With 6 bases removed from V and 2 bases from J, the gap between germline ends came to 11 bases. CDR3 length: 14 amino acids. Germline CDR1 SNHLY, CDR2 FYNNEI. The CDR3 DNA follows: TGTGCCAGCAGCACCGACAAGGGCAATCAGCCCCAGCATTTT. It specifies CASSTDKGNQPQHF.

The chain links TRBV7-2 to TRBJ2-3; TRBD2 agrees at 8 bases. V trimming: 4 bases; J trimming: 5 bases; junction bases outside the gene matches: 5. There are 14 residues in the CDR3. From germline, CDR1 is SGHTA and CDR2 FQGNSA. The CDR3 coding sequence is TGTGCCAGCAGCTCCGGGGGGGCCAGAGATACGCAGTATTTT. This gives the protein CASSSGGARDTQYF.

The CDR3 sequence: CASSWSGNGWDYGYTF. The CDR3 nucleotides read TGTGCCAGCAGCTGGTCGGGAAATGGCTGGGACTATGGCTACACCTTC. The chain couples TRBV5-8 to TRBJ1-2; D gene unclear. The CDR3 sequence is 16 residues long. With 3 bases removed from V and 3 bases from J, the gap between germline ends came to 18 bases. From germline, CDR1 is SGHTS and CDR2 YDEGEE. Based on the CDR3 plus reference TRBV5-8 and TRBJ1-2, the full variable domain is EAGVTQSPTHLIKTRGQQATLRCSPISGHTSVYWYQQALGLGLQFLLWYDEGEERNRGNFPPRFSGRQFPNYSSELNVNALELEDSALYLCASSWSGNGWDYGYTFGSGTRLTVV.

The genes are TRBV7-8 and TRBJ2-3, with D perhaps matching TRBD1 (6 bases). Germline CDR1 and CDR2: SGHVS and FQNEAQ. The CDR3 is made up of 17 amino acids. V lost 5 bases to trimming and J lost 5 bases, with 23 bases between them. CDR3 bases: TGTGCCAGCAGCGCGGTCGGTGGGGGCGGATCGGGAGATACGCAGTATTTT. Protein product: CASSAVGGGGSGDTQYF. Drawing the rest from reference TRBV7-8 and TRBJ2-3, the complete variable domain is GAGVSQSPRYKVAKRGQDVALRCDPISGHVSLFWYQQALGQGPEFLTYFQNEAQLDKSGLPSDRFFAERPEGSVSTLKIQRTQQEDSAVYLCASSAVGGGGSGDTQYFGPGTRLTVL.

V gene TRBV30 combines with J gene TRBJ1-1; D not certain. CDR1 is GTSNPN and CDR2 is SVGIG in the germline V gene (reference sequence). V lost 7 bases and J lost 11, with 8 bases in between. The CDR3 has 8 residues. The CDR3 DNA reads as TGTGCCTCTGGAACCGCTTTCTTT. It is translated as CASGTAFF.

The chain couples TRBV28 to TRBJ1-5; D gene ambiguous. In germline, CDR1 is MDHEN, CDR2 SYDVKM. This CDR3 region has 12 residues. V dropped 5 bases and J dropped 7 bases, with 9 bases sitting between them. This chain's CDR3 is CASSLDEQPQHF. CDR3 bases: TGTGCCAGCAGTCTGGACGAACAGCCCCAGCATTTT.

The V and J genes are TRBV11-3 and TRBJ2-3, with TRBD2 matching over 7 bases. This CDR3 is 15 amino acids long. Germline V gene data show CDR1 as SGHNT and CDR2 as YENEEA. J lost 3 bases, V lost 0 bases, and 3 bases had no gene match. The DNA for the CDR3 is TGTGCCAGCAGCTTAGAGGGGGGGTCAACAGATACGCAGTATTTT. This codes for CASSLEGGSTDTQYF.

The rearrangement uses TRBV15 and TRBJ1-1; D call uncertain. The length of the CDR3 is 12 residues. V shed 1 base and J shed 8 bases, with 8 bases lying between them. CDR1 and CDR2 from the germline V gene are LNHNV and YYDKDF (reference sequence). Here the CDR3 DNA reads TGTGCCACCAGCAGAGGGCGCCTAGAAGCTTTCTTT. Translating gives CATSRGRLEAFF.

The gene calls are TRBV30 and TRBJ2-5, with D possibly called TRBD1 or TRBD2 (7 bases each). In germline, CDR1 is GTSNPN, CDR2 SVGIG (reference sequence). This CDR3 has 16 amino acids. The ends were cut back, 4 bases at V and 2 bases at J, with 20 bases in the middle. DNA for the CDR3: TGTGCCTGGACCTCCCAGGGGGGGCAGGGGCAAGAGACCCAGTACTTC. The encoded protein is CAWTSQGGQGQETQYF.

This rearrangement joins TRBV7-3 to TRBJ2-5; 7 positions agree with TRBD2. Germline V gives CDR1 SGHTA, CDR2 FQGTGA. The CDR3 runs to 19 residues. J lost 4 bases, V lost 2 bases, and 19 bases had no gene match. The CDR3 spells CASSLSKGGISGAGETQYF. CDR3 nucleotide sequence: TGTGCCAGCAGCTTATCCAAAGGAGGGATCAGCGGGGCGGGAGAGACCCAGTACTTC. Complete variable domain (other parts from reference TRBV7-3 and TRBJ2-5): GAGVSQTPSNKVTEKGKYVELRCDPISGHTALYWYRQSLGQGPEFLIYFQGTGAADDSGLPNDRFFAVRPEGSVSTLKIQRTERGDSAVYLCASSLSKGGISGAGETQYFGPGTRLLVL.

CDR3 nucleotide sequence: TGTGCCAGCAGGGTCGATACGCAGTATTTT. Encoded protein: CASRVDTQYF. The chain recombines TRBV6-1 with TRBJ2-3; no clear D gene. The V end was cut by 6 bases, the J end by 6 bases, with 4 bases between. The CDR3 consists of 10 residues. Germline V gene data show CDR1 as MNHNS and CDR2 as SASEGT.

V is TRBV11-2 and J is TRBJ2-1; 9 positions match TRBD2. After removal of 0 bases from V and 0 bases from J, the junction contained 12 bases not matched to a gene. The CDR3 is 20 amino acids. CDR1 and CDR2 from the germline V gene are SGHAT and FQNNGV. CDR3 DNA sequence: TGTGCCAGCAGCTTAGAGGGAAGCGGGGGGCAACAAAGCTCCTACAATGAGCAGTTCTTC. Translated, it gives CASSLEGSGGQQSSYNEQFF.

The genes are TRBV29-1 and TRBJ1-1; D is perhaps TRBD1 (5 bases). Germline loops: CDR1 SQVTM, CDR2 ANQGSEA. CDR3 size: 13 residues. Trimming left V 7 bases short and J 4 bases short, with 16 bases between. The CDR3 DNA is TGCAGCGCCGGCCCCGGGACCGGCACTGAAGCTTTCTTT. Translating it yields CSAGPGTGTEAFF. Filled out from reference TRBV29-1 and TRBJ1-1, the complete variable domain reads SAVISQKPSRDICQRGTSLTIQCQVDSQVTMMFWYRQQPGQSLTLIATANQGSEATYESGFVIDKFPISRPNLTFSTLTVSNMSPEDSSIYLCSAGPGTGTEAFFGQGTRLTVV.

The V call is TRBV29-1, the J call TRBJ2-5, with D unresolved. The CDR3 spans 11 residues. The ends were cut back, 6 bases at V and 1 base at J, with 6 bases in the middle. The germline V gene encodes CDR1 SQVTM and CDR2 ANQGSEA. The CDR3: CSVRPQETQYF. The CDR3, as DNA: TGCAGCGTCCGCCCCCAAGAGACCCAGTACTTC.

The CDR3 DNA reads as TGTGCCAGCAGTAGGGCGGCAGGAGGAGATACGCAGTATTTT. This gives the protein CASSRAAGGDTQYF. This chain uses TRBV28 with TRBJ2-3, with TRBD2 as a possible D gene (5 bases). The CDR3 consists of 14 residues. Germline assignment: CDR1 MDHEN and CDR2 SYDVKM. V gave up 5 bases and J gave up 5 bases, with 14 bases separating them.

The rearrangement uses TRBV10-1 and TRBJ2-5; D assignment may be TRBD1 or TRBD2 (5 bases each). V lost 7 bases and J lost 7, with 22 bases in between. CDR3 length: 15 residues. Germline V gene sequence: CDR1 WNHNN, CDR2 SYGVQD (reference sequence). The CDR3 DNA reads as TGCGCCAGCAATTCGCATCGGGACGGCATAGGGACCCAGTACTTC. Protein: CASNSHRDGIGTQYF.

This chain links TRBV7-6 with TRBJ2-2; TRBD2 matches at 10 bases. Germline CDR1 and CDR2: SGHVS and FNYEAQ. Trimming cost V 5 bases and J 6 bases; bases outside gene matches: 12. The CDR3 loop spans 17 amino acids. DNA for the CDR3: TGTGCCAGCAGCCCCAACGCCCCAGCGGGGGGGCCCGGGGAGCTGTTTTTT. It specifies CASSPNAPAGGPGELFF.

CDR3 amino acids: CASSSGQGAYEQYV. DNA for the CDR3: TGTGCCAGCAGCTCAGGACAGGGGGCGTACGAGCAGTACGTC. The chain has TRBV5-4 and TRBJ2-7; 11 bases align to TRBD1. The trim removed 3 bases at V and 4 bases at J, leaving 3 bases unmatched. CDR1 SGHNT and CDR2 YYREEE come from the germline V gene (reference sequence). CDR3 length equals 14 residues.

This clone has only a few counts. This chain uses TRBV30 with TRBJ1-1; D gene ambiguous. CDR3 size: 12 residues. Trimming stripped 0 bases from V and 5 bases from J, with 7 bases between. The germline gives CDR1 GTSNPN, CDR2 SVGIG (reference sequence). The CDR3 here is CAWSVWGTEAFF. The CDR3 nucleotides are TGTGCCTGGAGTGTATGGGGAACTGAAGCTTTCTTT.